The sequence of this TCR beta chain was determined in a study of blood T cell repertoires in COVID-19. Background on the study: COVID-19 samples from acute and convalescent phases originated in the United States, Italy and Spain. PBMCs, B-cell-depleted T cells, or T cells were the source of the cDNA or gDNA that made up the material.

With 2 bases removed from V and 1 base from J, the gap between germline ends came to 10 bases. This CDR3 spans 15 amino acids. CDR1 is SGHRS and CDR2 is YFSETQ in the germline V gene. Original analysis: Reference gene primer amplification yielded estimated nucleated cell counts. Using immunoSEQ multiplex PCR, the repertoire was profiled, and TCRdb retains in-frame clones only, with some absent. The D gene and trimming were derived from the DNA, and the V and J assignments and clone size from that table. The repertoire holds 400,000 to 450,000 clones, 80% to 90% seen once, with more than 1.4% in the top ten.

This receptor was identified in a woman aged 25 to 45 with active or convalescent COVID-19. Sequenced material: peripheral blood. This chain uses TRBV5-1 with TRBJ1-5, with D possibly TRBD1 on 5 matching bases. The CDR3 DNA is TGCGCCAGCAGCTTTGTCGGGGGGAGCAATCAGCCCCAGCATTTT. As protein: CASSFVGGSNQPQHF.